The rows below give T cell receptor beta chains drawn from one sample of a study of CD8 T cells in ankylosing spondylitis. One entry per CDR3 protein, called by TCRdb with MiXCR from the 5' RACE reads. The sample lists about 840,000 distinct CDR3 sequences, 12% occurring once. Input material: blood, either unsorted or a sorted T cell fraction (not recorded which). The receptors here all came from a male donor with ankylosing spondylitis. The CDR3 runs from the conserved cysteine through the conserved F or W. The D gene is left open where the match is weak. Some rows have no size entry. The others give once, few or many, or a class for an expanded clone.

clone size,J gene,V gene,D gene,CDR3 protein,CDR3 DNA
NA,TRBJ2-1,TRBV3-1,NA,CASSQDAAVRYNEQFF,TGTGCCAGCAGCCAAGATGCGGCGGTACGCTACAATGAGCAGTTCTTC
NA,TRBJ1-4,TRBV4-2,NA,CASSPRRGRNEKLFF,TGTGCCAGCAGCCCTCGCCGTGGCAGGAATGAAAAACTGTTTTTT
NA,TRBJ2-7,TRBV12-3/TRBV12-4,NA,CASIDRGGLGEQYF,TGTGCCAGCATAGACCGTGGCGGCCTCGGCGAGCAGTACTTC
NA,TRBJ2-1,TRBV6-1,TRBD2,CASIHRGTSGSKGYNEQFF,TGTGCCAGCATCCATCGGGGGACTAGCGGGAGCAAGGGCTACAATGAGCAGTTCTTC
few,TRBJ2-2,TRBV27,TRBD1,CASGRTGRTGELFF,TGTGCCAGCGGTAGGACAGGGAGAACCGGGGAGCTGTTTTTT
few,TRBJ2-7,TRBV6-1,TRBD1,CASTRLPGQDSYEQYF,TGTGCCAGCACCAGATTACCGGGACAGGACTCCTACGAGCAGTACTTC
many,TRBJ2-1,TRBV4-2,NA,CASSQAGSYNEQFF,TGTGCCAGCAGCCAAGCTGGGAGCTACAATGAGCAGTTCTTC
NA,TRBJ2-3,TRBV5-1,NA,CASSLRDLTDTQYF,TGCGCCAGCAGCCTCCGGGACTTGACAGATACGCAGTATTTT
NA,TRBJ2-3,TRBV28,NA,CASSLPMSTQYF,TGTGCCAGCAGTCTCCCGATGAGTACGCAGTATTTT
NA,TRBJ2-1,TRBV29-1,TRBD2,CSVEDPEREVRNNERFF,TGCAGCGTTGAAGATCCGGAGCGGGAAGTCCGGAACAATGAGCGTTTCTTC
NA,TRBJ2-7,TRBV6-2/TRBV6-3,TRBD1,CASSNRGPYEQYF,TGTGCCAGCAGTAACAGGGGGCCCTACGAGCAGTACTTC
few,TRBJ1-1,TRBV12-3/TRBV12-4,TRBD1,CASSPATGRGDTEAFF,TGTGCCAGCAGCCCGGCGACAGGGAGAGGGGACACTGAAGCTTTCTTT
NA,TRBJ2-2,TRBV6-5,NA,CASISTRGGGTNTGELFF,TGTGCCAGCATTTCTACCCGGGGAGGGGGAACGAACACCGGGGAGCTGTTTTTT
many,TRBJ1-2,TRBV6-5,NA,CASGRNYGYTF,TGTGCCAGCGGCAGAAACTATGGCTACACCTTC
NA,TRBJ2-7,TRBV12-2,NA,CASRLGLAGESSYEQYF,TGTGCAAGTCGCTTAGGACTAGCGGGGGAAAGCTCCTACGAGCAGTACTTC
many,TRBJ2-3,TRBV20-1,NA,CSARDFGIGDTQYF,TGCAGTGCTAGAGATTTCGGGATTGGAGATACGCAGTATTTT
few,TRBJ2-1,TRBV5-1,TRBD2,CASSWATSADNEQFF,TGCGCCAGCAGCTGGGCGACTAGCGCGGACAATGAGCAGTTCTTC
NA,TRBJ2-3,TRBV12-3/TRBV12-4,NA,CASSFSSGTDTQYF,TGTGCCAGCAGTTTTTCTAGCGGCACAGATACGCAGTATTTT
NA,TRBJ2-7,TRBV12-3/TRBV12-4,NA,CASSLHGTTYEQYF,TGTGCCAGCAGTTTACACGGGACAACCTACGAGCAGTACTTC
NA,TRBJ2-7,TRBV4-3,TRBD1,CASSPRDSSWDEQYF,TGCGCCAGCAGCCCACGGGACAGCTCCTGGGACGAGCAGTACTTC
few,TRBJ2-1,TRBV9,NA,CASSVGGTTYNEQFF,TGTGCCAGCAGCGTAGGTGGGACCACCTACAATGAGCAGTTCTTC
NA,TRBJ2-1,TRBV6-1,NA,CASSPSSATYNEQFF,TGTGCCAGCAGCCCCTCTAGCGCAACCTACAATGAGCAGTTCTTC
NA,TRBJ1-2,TRBV20-1,NA,CSATSGEGGYTF,TGCAGTGCCACCTCAGGGGAAGGTGGCTACACCTTC
NA,TRBJ1-2,TRBV28,NA,CASNQGIGYGYTF,TGTGCCAGCAATCAGGGTATAGGCTATGGCTACACCTTC
NA,TRBJ2-1,TRBV9,NA,CASSPPSDPSGNEQFF,TGTGCCAGCAGCCCCCCCTCGGACCCATCCGGCAATGAGCAGTTCTTC
few,TRBJ1-1,TRBV15,TRBD1,CATSSRYPGQGTEAFF,TGTGCCACCAGCAGCCGATATCCGGGACAGGGAACTGAAGCTTTCTTT
NA,TRBJ2-3,TRBV3-1,TRBD2,CASCPHRTSGGPVTDTQYF,TGTGCCAGCTGTCCTCACCGGACTAGCGGGGGACCTGTCACAGATACGCAGTATTTT
few,TRBJ2-5,TRBV6-6,NA,CASRLPQETQYF,TGTGCCAGCCGTCTTCCCCAAGAGACCCAGTACTTC
few,TRBJ1-1,TRBV20-1,NA,CSASLARGMNTEAFF,TGCAGTGCTAGTTTGGCTAGAGGGATGAACACTGAAGCTTTCTTT
NA,TRBJ1-2,TRBV2,NA,CASTKRGRNYGYTF,TGTGCCAGCACCAAAAGGGGCAGAAACTATGGCTACACCTTC